Given below is one T cell receptor beta chain in context. CDR1 SGDLS and CDR2 YYNGEE come from the germline V gene. The CDR3 length is 17 residues. Germline trimming cut 3 bases from V and 3 bases from J; bases unmatched to any gene: 9. The entry originates in a study of cytomegalovirus exposure and HLA in healthy donors. Primers included in the PCR were 60 Vbeta and 13 Jbeta primers. Clones were sequenced by immunoSEQ multiplex PCR, and TCRdb holds only the in-frame ones, with some missing. The sample has 95,000 to 100,000 clones; around 74% are singletons. The sample consisted of PBMCs. This TCR was recovered from a woman between 40 and 50 years old in good health and CMV-seronegative. The V gene is TRBV9, the J gene TRBJ2-7; 13 bases map to TRBD2. The DNA for the CDR3 is TGTGCCAGCAGCGCGGGACTAGCGGGATGGGGGGTCTACGAGCAGTACTTC. It translates to CASSAGLAGWGVYEQYF.